This TCR beta chain was profiled in a study of cytomegalovirus exposure and HLA in healthy donors. Study overall: The same platform as the approximately 640 first-cohort repertoires was used for the 120 validation repertoires, a later analysis reported.

A word on this clone: Its matching antigen is unknown.

Germline loops: CDR1 GTSNPN, CDR2 SVGIG (reference sequence). CDR3 length: 17 residues. Trimming removed 0 bases from V and 5 bases from J, with 22 bases in between. TCRdb keeps only in-frame clones here, not all; method: immunoSEQ multiplex PCR. The table has some 150,000 clones, just over 90% seen once. Study-wide points: Reports credit the classifier with highly specific, highly sensitive diagnosis of cytomegalovirus status. Researchers counted 164 TCR beta chains as cytomegalovirus-associated.

The genes are TRBV30 and TRBJ1-1; TRBD1 might be the D (6 bases). The sample taken for sequencing was PBMCs. This TCR was sampled from a man younger than 35 in good health and CMV-seronegative. DNA of the CDR3: TGTGCCTGGAGTGTACTCCCCTGGACAGCGAGAGTTACTGAAGCTTTCTTT. This encodes CAWSVLPWTARVTEAFF.